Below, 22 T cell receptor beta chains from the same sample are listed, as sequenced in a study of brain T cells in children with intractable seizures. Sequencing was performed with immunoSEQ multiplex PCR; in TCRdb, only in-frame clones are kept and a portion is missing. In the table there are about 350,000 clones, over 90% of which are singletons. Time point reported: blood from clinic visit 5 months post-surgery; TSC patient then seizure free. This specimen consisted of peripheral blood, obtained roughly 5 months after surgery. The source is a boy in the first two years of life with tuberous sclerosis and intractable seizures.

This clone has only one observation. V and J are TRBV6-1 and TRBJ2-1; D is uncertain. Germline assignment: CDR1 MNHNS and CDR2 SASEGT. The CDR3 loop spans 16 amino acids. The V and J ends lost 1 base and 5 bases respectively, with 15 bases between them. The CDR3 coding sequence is TGTGCCAGCAGTGAAGTCGTGGCGCCGCGCCACAATGAGCAGTTCTTC. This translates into CASSEVVAPRHNEQFF.

The CDR3 sequence is CASSSQRGTEAFF. CDR3 nucleotides: TGTGCCAGCAGCTCTCAGAGGGGTACTGAAGCTTTCTTT. The chain employs TRBV11-2 and TRBJ1-1, with a possible D match to TRBD1 (5 bases). Trimming shortened V by 4 bases and J by 5 bases, and 11 bases separated the two germline ends. Germline assignment: CDR1 SGHAT and CDR2 FQNNGV. The CDR3 has 13 amino acids.

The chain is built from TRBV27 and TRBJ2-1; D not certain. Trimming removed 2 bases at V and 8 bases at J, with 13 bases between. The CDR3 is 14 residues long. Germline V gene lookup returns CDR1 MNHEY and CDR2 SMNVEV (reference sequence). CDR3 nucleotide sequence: TGTGCCAGCAGTTTAAAGCATTCTGGGGATGAGCAGTTCTTC. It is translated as CASSLKHSGDEQFF.

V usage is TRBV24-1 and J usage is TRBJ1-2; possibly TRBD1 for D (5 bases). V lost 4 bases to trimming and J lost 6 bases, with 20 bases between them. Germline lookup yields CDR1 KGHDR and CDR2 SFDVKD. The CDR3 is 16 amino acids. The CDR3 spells CATSDPRDFARDGYTF. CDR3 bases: TGTGCCACCAGTGACCCCCGGGACTTCGCCCGAGATGGCTACACCTTC.

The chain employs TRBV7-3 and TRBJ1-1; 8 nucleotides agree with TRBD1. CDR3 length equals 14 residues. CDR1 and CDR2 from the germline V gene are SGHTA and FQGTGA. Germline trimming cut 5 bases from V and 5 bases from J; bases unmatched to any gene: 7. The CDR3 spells CASSQGAGGTEAFF. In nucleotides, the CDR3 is TGTGCCAGCAGCCAGGGGGCTGGAGGGACTGAAGCTTTCTTT.

CDR3 in amino acids: CASNHGVGSSITEAFF. As DNA, the CDR3 is TGTGCCAGCAACCACGGGGTGGGGAGTTCCATTACTGAAGCTTTCTTT. The genes are TRBV7-9 and TRBJ1-1; D is uncertain. The V end lost 7 bases, the J end lost 5 bases, and 23 bases lay between the germline ends. The CDR3 is 16 amino acids. The germline V gene has CDR1 SEHNR and CDR2 FQNEAQ (reference sequence). The entire variable domain, with the rest obtained from reference TRBV7-9 and TRBJ1-1, is as follows: DTGVSQNPRHKITKRGQNVTFRCDPISEHNRLYWYRQTLGQGPEFLTYFQNEAQLEKSRLLSDRFSAERPKGSFSTLEIQRTEQGDSAMYLCASNHGVGSSITEAFFGQGTRLTVV.

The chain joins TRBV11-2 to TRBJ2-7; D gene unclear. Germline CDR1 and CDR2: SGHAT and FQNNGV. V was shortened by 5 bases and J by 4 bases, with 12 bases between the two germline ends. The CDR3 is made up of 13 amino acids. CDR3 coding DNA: TGTGCCAGCAGCCCCCCCATTCCATACGAGCAGTACTTC. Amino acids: CASSPPIPYEQYF.

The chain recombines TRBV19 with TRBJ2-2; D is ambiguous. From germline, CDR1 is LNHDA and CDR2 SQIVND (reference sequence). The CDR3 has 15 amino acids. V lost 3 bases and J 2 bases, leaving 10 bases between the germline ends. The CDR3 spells CASSIGTLNTGELFF. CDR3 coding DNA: TGTGCCAGTAGTATCGGTACCCTAAACACCGGGGAGCTGTTTTTT.

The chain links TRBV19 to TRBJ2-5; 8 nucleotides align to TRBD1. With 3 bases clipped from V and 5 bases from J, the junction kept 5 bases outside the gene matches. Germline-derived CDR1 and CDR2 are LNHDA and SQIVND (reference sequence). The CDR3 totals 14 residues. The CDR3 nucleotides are TGTGCCAGTAGTATCCTACAGGGGGACGAGACCCAGTACTTC. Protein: CASSILQGDETQYF.

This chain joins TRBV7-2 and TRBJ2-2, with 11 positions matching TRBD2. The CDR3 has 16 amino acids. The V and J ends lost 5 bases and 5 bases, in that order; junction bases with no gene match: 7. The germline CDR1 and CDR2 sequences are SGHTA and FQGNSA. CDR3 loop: CASSGLLAGETGELFF. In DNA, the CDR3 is TGTGCCAGCAGCGGACTACTAGCGGGAGAAACCGGGGAGCTGTTTTTT.

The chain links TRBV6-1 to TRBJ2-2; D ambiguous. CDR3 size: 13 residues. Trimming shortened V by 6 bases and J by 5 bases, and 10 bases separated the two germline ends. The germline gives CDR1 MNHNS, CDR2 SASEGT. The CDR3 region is CASRLPSTGELFF. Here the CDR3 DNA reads TGTGCCAGCAGATTACCGTCGACCGGGGAGCTGTTTTTT.

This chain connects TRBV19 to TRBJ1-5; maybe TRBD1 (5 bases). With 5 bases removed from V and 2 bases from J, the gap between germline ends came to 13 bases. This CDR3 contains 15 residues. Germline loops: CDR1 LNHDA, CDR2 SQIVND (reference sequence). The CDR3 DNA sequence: TGTGCCAGTAGTCTCAGGGTCGGGGGCAATCAGCCCCAGCATTTT. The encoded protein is CASSLRVGGNQPQHF.

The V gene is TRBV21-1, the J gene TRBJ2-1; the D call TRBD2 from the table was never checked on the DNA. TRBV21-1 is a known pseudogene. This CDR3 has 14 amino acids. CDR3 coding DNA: TGTGCCAGCAGCAAGCCGGGACTCCACAATGAGCAGTTCTTC. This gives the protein CASSKPGLHNEQFF.

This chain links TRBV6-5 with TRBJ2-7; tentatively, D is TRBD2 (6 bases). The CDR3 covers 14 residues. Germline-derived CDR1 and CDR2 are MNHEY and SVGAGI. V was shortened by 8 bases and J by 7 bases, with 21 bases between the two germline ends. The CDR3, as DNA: TGTGCCAGCCGGAGCCCGGAGGGCTGGGGGGAGCAGTACTTC. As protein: CASRSPEGWGEQYF.

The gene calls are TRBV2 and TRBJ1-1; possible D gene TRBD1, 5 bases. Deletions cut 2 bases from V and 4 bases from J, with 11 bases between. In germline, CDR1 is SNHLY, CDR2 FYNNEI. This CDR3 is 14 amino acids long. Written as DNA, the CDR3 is TGTGCCAGCAGTGAATTATCCGGGGGCACTGAAGCTTTCTTT. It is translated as CASSELSGGTEAFF. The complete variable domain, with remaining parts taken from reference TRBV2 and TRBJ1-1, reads EPEVTQTPSHQVTQMGQEVILRCVPISNHLYFYWYRQILGQKVEFLVSFYNNEISEKSEIFDDQFSVERPDGSNFTLKIRSTKLEDSAMYFCASSELSGGTEAFFGQGTRLTVV.

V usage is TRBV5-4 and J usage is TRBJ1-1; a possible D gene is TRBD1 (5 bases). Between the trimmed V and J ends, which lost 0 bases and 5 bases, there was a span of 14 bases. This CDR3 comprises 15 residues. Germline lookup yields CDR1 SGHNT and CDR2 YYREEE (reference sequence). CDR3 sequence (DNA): TGTGCCAGCAGCTTGGCCGGGGGGAGGGGAACTGAAGCTTTCTTT. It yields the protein CASSLAGGRGTEAFF.

The DNA of the CDR3 is TGTGCCAGCAGTTTAGGGCAGACCCAGTACTTC. Residues: CASSLGQTQYF. The chain combines TRBV12-3 or TRBV12-4 with TRBJ2-5; D is undetermined. Trimming shortened V by 1 base and J by 6 bases, and 3 bases separated the two germline ends. This CDR3 spans 11 amino acids.

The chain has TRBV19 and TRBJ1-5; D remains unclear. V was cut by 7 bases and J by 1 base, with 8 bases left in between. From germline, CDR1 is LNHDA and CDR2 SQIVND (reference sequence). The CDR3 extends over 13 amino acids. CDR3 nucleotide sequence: TGTGCCAGTACCCAGTGGAGCAATCAGCCCCAGCATTTT. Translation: CASTQWSNQPQHF.

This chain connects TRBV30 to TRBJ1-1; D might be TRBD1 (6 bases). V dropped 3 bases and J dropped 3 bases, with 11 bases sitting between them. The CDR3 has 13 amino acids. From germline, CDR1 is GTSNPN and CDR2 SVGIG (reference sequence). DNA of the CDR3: TGTGCCTGGAGCCATGACAGGCACACTGAAGCTTTCTTT. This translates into CAWSHDRHTEAFF.

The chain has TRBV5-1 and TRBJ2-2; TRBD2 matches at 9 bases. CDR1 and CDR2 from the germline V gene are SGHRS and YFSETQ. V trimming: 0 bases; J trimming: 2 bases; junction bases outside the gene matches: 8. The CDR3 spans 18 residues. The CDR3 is CASSLVLAGSLNTGELFF. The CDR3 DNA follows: TGCGCCAGCAGCTTGGTTCTAGCGGGATCGCTAAACACCGGGGAGCTGTTTTTT.

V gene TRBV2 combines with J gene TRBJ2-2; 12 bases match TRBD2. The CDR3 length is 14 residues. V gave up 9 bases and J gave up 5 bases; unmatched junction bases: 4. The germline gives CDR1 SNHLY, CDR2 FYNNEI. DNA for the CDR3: TGTGCCAGAGAGACTAGCGGGGGTACCGGGGAGCTGTTTTTT. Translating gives CARETSGGTGELFF.

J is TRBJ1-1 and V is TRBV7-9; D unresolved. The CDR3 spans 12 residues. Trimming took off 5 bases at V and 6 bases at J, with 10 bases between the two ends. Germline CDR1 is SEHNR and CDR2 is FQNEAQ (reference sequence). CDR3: CASSQTTSEAFF. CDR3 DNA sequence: TGTGCCAGCAGCCAGACCACATCTGAAGCTTTCTTT.